This entry concerns a single T cell receptor beta chain. Its antigen is as yet unknown. Sorting based on CD45RO/CCR7/CD25/CD127/CD95/CD27 separated CD4+ naive, central memory, regulatory and stem cell-like memory cells. This sample was taken from a study of beta chain features in type 1 diabetes. Overall study results and limits: The analysis here could not establish whether HLA type shapes TCRB rearrangement. Within the patient group, naive, central memory and Treg TCRB repertoires appeared more similar to each other than within healthy donors.

Expressed TCRB transcripts were sequenced after all isolated RNA was converted to cDNA. Method: immunoSEQ multiplex PCR; TCRdb's copy keeps in-frame clones and lacks some. The repertoire holds a few hundred thousand clones, 11% seen once, with approximately 0.016% in the top ten. Sample: naive CD4+ T cells from blood. This clonotype originated in a woman aged 30 to 39 in good health.

The CDR3 region is CACTRTYYEQYF. The CDR3 DNA reads as TGTGCCTGTACTAGGACTTACTACGAGCAGTACTTC. The gene calls are TRBV30 and TRBJ2-7; possibly TRBD2 for D (5 bases). V lost 6 bases and J lost 3, with 12 bases in between. The CDR3 covers 12 residues. Germline CDR1 is GTSNPN and CDR2 is SVGIG (reference sequence).